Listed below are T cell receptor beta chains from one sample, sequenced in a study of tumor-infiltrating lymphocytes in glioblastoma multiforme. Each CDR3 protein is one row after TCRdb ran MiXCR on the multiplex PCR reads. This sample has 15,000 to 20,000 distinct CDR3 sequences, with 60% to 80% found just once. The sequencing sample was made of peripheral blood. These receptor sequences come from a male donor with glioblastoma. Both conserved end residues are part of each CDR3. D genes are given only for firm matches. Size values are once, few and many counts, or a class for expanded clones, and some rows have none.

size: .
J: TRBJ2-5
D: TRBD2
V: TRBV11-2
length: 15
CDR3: CASSFSGTSKGTQYF
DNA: TGTGCCAGCAGCTTTAGCGGGACCAGCAAAGGAACCCAGTACTTC

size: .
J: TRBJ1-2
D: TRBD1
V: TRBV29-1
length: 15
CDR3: CSVVTSGTENYGYTF
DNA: TGCAGCGTCGTAACATCCGGGACAGAAAACTATGGCTACACCTTC

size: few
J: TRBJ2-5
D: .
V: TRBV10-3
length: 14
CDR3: CAISESGQEETRYF
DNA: TGTGCCATCAGTGAGTCGGGGCAGGAAGAGACCCGGTACTTC

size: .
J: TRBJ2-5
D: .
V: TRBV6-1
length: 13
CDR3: CASSIANREAQYF
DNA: TGCGCCAGCAGTATAGCGAATAGAGAGGCCCAGTACTTC

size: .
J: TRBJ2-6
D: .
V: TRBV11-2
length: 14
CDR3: CASSLQGGANVLTF
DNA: TGTGCCAGCAGCTTACAGGGGGGGGCCAACGTCCTGACTTTC

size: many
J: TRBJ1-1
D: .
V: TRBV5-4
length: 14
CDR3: CASSPNQVNTEAFF
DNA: TGTGCCAGCAGCCCTAACCAGGTGAACACTGAAGCTTTCTTT

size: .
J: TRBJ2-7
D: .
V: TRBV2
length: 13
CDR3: CASSSSPRGPWYF
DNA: TGTGCCAGCAGTTCAAGCCCTAGGGGTCCTTGGTACTTC

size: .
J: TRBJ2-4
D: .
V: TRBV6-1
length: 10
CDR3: CASTGTVQYF
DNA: TGTGCCAGCACTGGGACTGTTCAGTACTTC

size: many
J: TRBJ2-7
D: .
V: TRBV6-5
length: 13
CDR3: CASNPGRGYEQYF
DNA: TGTGCCAGCAATCCGGGACGAGGCTACGAGCAGTACTTC

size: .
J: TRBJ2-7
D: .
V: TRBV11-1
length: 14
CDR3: CASSQGTYSYEQYF
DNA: TGTGCCAGCAGCCAAGGGACGTACTCCTACGAGCAGTACTTC